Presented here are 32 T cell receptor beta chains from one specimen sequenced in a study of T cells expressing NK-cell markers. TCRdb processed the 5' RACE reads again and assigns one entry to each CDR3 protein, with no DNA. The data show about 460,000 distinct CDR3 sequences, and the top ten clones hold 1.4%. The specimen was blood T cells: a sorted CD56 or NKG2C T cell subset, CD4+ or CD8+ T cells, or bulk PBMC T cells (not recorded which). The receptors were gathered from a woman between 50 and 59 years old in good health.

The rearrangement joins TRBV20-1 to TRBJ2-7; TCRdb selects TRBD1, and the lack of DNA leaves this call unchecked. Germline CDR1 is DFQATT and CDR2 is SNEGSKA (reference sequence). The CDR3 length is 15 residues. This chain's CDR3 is CSARWDRGSTYEQYF.

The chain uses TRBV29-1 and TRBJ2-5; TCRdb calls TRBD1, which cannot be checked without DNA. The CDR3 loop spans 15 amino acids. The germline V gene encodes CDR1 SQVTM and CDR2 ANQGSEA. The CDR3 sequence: CSVAGTGGAGETQYF.

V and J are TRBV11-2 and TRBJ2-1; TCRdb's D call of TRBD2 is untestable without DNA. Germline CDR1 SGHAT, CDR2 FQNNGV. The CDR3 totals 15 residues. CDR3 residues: CASSFPGLANNEQFF.

CDR3: CSAPVGRHSYEQYF. J is TRBJ2-7 and V is TRBV20-1; lacking DNA, the TRBD1 call made by TCRdb goes unchecked. Germline assignment: CDR1 DFQATT and CDR2 SNEGSKA (reference sequence). The CDR3 is 14 residues long.

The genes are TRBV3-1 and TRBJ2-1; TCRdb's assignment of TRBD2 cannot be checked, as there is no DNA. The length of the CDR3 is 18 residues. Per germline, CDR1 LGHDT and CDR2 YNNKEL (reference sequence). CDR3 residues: CASSQDLLGLAANNEQFF.

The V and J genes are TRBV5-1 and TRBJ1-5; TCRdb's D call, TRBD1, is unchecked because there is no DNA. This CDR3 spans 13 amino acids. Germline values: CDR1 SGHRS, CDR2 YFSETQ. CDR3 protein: CASSNTGGWPQHF. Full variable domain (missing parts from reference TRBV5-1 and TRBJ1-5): KAGVTQTPRYLIKTRGQQVTLSCSPISGHRSVSWYQQTPGQGLQFLFEYFSETQRNKGNFPGRFSGRQFSNSRSEMNVSTLELGDSALYLCASSNTGGWPQHFGDGTRLSIL.

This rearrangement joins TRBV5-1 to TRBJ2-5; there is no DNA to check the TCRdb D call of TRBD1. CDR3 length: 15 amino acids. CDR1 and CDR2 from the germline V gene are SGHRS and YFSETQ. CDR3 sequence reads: CASSLGQGLQETQYF. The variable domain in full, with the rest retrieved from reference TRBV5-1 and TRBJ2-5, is KAGVTQTPRYLIKTRGQQVTLSCSPISGHRSVSWYQQTPGQGLQFLFEYFSETQRNKGNFPGRFSGRQFSNSRSEMNVSTLELGDSALYLCASSLGQGLQETQYFGPGTRLLVL.

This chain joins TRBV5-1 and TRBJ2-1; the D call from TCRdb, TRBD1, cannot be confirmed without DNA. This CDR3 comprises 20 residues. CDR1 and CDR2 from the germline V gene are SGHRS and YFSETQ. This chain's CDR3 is CASPCNTGTGGPSGGNEQFF.

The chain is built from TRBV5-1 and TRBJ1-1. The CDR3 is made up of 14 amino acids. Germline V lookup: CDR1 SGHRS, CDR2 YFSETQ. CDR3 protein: CASSLSTANTEAFF.

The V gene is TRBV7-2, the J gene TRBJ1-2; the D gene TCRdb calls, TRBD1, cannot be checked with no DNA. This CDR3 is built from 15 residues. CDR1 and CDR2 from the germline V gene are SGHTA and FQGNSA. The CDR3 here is CASSPRTGFNYGYTF.

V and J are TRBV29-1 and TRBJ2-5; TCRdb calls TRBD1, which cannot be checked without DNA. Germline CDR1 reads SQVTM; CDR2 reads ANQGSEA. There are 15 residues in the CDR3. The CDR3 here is CSGVGARGFQETQYF.

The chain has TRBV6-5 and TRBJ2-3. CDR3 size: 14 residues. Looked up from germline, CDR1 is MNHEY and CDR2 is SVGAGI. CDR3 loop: CASSPRASTDTQYF.

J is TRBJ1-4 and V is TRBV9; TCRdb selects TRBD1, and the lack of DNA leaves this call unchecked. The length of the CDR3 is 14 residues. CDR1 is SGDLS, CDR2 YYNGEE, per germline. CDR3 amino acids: CASSLDRVGEKLFF. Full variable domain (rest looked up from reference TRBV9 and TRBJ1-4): DSGVTQTPKHLITATGQRVTLRCSPRSGDLSVYWYQQSLDQGLQFLIQYYNGEERAKGNILERFSAQQFPDLHSELNLSSLELGDSALYFCASSLDRVGEKLFFGSGTQLSVL.

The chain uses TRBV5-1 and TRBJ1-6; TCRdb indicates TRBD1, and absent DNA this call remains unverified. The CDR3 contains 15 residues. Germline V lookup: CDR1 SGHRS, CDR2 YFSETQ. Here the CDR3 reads CASSLDRADRSPLHF.

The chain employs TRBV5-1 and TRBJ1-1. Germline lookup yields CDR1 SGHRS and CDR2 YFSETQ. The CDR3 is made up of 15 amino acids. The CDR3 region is CASSFASGLNTEAFF.

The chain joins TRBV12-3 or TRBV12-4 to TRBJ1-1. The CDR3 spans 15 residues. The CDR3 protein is CASSLDAQMNTEAFF.

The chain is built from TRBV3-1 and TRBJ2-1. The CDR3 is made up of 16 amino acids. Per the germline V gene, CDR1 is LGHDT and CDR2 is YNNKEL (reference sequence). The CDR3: CASSQELGTRYNEQFF.

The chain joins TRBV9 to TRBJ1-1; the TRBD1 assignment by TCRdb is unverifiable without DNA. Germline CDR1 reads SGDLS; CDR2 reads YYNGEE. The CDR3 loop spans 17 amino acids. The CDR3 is CASSVGGTGWMNTEAFF. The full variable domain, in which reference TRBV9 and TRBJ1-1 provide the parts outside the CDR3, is DSGVTQTPKHLITATGQRVTLRCSPRSGDLSVYWYQQSLDQGLQFLIQYYNGEERAKGNILERFSAQQFPDLHSELNLSSLELGDSALYFCASSVGGTGWMNTEAFFGQGTRLTVV.

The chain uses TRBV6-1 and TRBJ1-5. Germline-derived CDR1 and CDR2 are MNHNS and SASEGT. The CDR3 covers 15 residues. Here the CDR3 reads CASSEEAGSNQPQHF.

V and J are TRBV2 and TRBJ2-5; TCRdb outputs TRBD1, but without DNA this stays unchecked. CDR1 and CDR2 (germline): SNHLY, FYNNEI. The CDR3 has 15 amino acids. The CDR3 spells CASSASRETKETQYF.

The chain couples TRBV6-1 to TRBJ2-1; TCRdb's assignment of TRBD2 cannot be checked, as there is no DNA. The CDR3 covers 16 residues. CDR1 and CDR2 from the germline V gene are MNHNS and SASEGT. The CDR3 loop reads CASIGLAETSYNEQFF.

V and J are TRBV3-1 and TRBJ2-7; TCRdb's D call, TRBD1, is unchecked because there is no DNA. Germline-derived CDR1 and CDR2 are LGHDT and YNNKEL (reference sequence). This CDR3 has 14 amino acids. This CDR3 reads CASSLGTLHYEQYF.

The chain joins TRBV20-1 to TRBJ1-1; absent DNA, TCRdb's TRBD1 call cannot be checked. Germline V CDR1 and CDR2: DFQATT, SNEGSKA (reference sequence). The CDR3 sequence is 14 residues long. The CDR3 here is CSASGGTASTEAFF.

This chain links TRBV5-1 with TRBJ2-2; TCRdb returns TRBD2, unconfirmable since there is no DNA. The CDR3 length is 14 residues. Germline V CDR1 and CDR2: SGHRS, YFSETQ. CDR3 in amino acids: CASSLVREVGELFF.

The CDR3 is CASMFVGGMDAKNIQYF. V and J are TRBV5-1 and TRBJ2-4; TCRdb proposes TRBD1, but this gene call is untestable without DNA. The CDR3 is 17 amino acids. Germline CDR1 reads SGHRS; CDR2 reads YFSETQ.

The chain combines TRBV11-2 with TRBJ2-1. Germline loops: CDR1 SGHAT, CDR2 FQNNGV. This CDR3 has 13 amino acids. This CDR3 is CASSLWLRNEQFF.

This chain's CDR3 is CASSFSLPESDTIYF. The rearrangement uses TRBV7-6 and TRBJ1-3. The germline V gene has CDR1 SGHVS and CDR2 FNYEAQ. The CDR3 is 15 residues long.

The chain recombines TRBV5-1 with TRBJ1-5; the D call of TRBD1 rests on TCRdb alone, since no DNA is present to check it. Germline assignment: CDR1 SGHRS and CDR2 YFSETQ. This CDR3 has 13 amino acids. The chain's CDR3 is CASSLDQGGPQHF.

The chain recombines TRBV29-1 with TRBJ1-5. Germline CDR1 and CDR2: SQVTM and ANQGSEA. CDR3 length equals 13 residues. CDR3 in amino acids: CSVLTIRQQPQHF. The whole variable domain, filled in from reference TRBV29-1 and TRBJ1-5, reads SAVISQKPSRDICQRGTSLTIQCQVDSQVTMMFWYRQQPGQSLTLIATANQGSEATYESGFVIDKFPISRPNLTFSTLTVSNMSPEDSSIYLCSVLTIRQQPQHFGDGTRLSIL.

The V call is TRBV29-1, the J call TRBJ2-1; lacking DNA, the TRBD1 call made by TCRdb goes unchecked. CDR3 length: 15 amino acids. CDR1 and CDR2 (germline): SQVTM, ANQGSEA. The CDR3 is CSVFRQGALAMRQFF.

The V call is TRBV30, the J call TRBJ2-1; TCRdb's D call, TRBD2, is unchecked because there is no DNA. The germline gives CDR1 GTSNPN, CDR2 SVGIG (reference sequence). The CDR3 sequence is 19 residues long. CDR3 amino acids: CAWSVRLGLAGGTYNEQFF.

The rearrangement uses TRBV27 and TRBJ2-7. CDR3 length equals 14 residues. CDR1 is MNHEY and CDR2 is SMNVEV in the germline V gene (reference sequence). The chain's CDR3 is CASKQTWVSYEQYF.